The 30 T cell receptor beta chains in this list originate from one sample, sequenced in a study of cytomegalovirus exposure and HLA in healthy donors. Sequencing was performed with immunoSEQ multiplex PCR; in TCRdb, only in-frame clones are kept and a portion is missing. The sample has about 57,000 clones, roughly 90% seen once. Sequenced input: PBMCs. All receptors come from a woman younger than 30 in good health and CMV-seronegative.

In this sample, this clone turned up once. The chain recombines TRBV11-2 with TRBJ1-2; 9 nucleotides align to TRBD1. Germline lookup yields CDR1 SGHAT and CDR2 FQNNGV. Trimming at V came to 5 bases and at J to 7 bases, leaving 11 bases not matched to a gene. There are 15 residues in the CDR3. The chain's CDR3 is CASSTDRTGAGGYTF. In DNA, the CDR3 is TGTGCCAGCAGCACCGATAGGACAGGGGCGGGTGGCTACACCTTC.

The V call is TRBV6-1, the J call TRBJ2-2; 9 nucleotides match TRBD2. The length of the CDR3 is 16 residues. Germline V gene sequence: CDR1 MNHNS, CDR2 SASEGT. Unmatched junction bases numbered 7, after V lost 4 bases and J lost 4 bases. CDR3 sequence (DNA): TGTGCCAGCAGTGTGGCTAGCGGGGAGCTCACCGGGGAGCTGTTTTTT. Protein: CASSVASGELTGELFF.

The gene calls are TRBV4-1 and TRBJ2-1; D may be TRBD2 (6 bases). In germline, CDR1 is MGHRA, CDR2 YSYEKL. The CDR3 has 16 residues. V was cut by 0 bases and J by 0 bases, with 9 bases left in between. CDR3 nucleotide sequence: TGCGCCAGCAGCCAAGAGGAGGGTAGCTCCTACAATGAGCAGTTCTTC. This gives the protein CASSQEEGSSYNEQFF.

This clone was counted a single time. The chain is built from TRBV6-5 and TRBJ1-1; D possibly corresponds to TRBD1 (6 bases). The CDR3 has 13 residues. CDR1 and CDR2 (germline): MNHEY, SVGAGI. Trimming cost V 2 bases and J 5 bases, with 9 bases left between them. The CDR3 DNA is TGTGCCAGCAGTTACCTCAGGGGAACTGAAGCTTTCTTT. This codes for CASSYLRGTEAFF.

This clone was detected only once. The chain is built from TRBV7-9 and TRBJ1-2; 7 nucleotides align to TRBD1. CDR1 is SEHNR, CDR2 FQNEAQ, per germline (reference sequence). V shed 5 bases, J shed 4 bases, and the junction held 13 bases outside the gene matches. This CDR3 contains 16 residues. The CDR3 spells CASSTEWDRGTYGYTF. The CDR3 DNA reads as TGTGCCAGCAGCACAGAATGGGACAGAGGGACCTATGGCTACACCTTC.

The chain recombines TRBV29-1 with TRBJ2-2; 9 positions agree with TRBD1. J lost 7 bases, V lost 4 bases, and 4 bases had no gene match. The CDR3 sequence is 13 residues long. Germline assignment: CDR1 SQVTM and CDR2 ANQGSEA. CDR3 sequence reads: CSVGQGGNGELFF. As DNA, the CDR3 is TGCAGCGTTGGACAGGGGGGGAACGGGGAGCTGTTTTTT.

The rearrangement uses TRBV7-2 and TRBJ2-7; tentative D call: TRBD2 (5 bases). V was cut by 2 bases and J by 5 bases, with 13 bases left in between. Germline CDR1 is SGHTA and CDR2 is FQGNSA. This CDR3 is 14 amino acids long. Here the CDR3 DNA reads TGTGCCAGCAGCTTATTCGGGATTGGGAACGAGCAGTACTTC. Its translation is CASSLFGIGNEQYF.

The chain recombines TRBV4-1 with TRBJ2-1; 10 positions match TRBD2. J gave up 8 bases and V 6 bases, and 4 bases lay outside the gene matches. The CDR3 is 13 residues long. From germline, CDR1 is MGHRA and CDR2 YSYEKL. The chain's CDR3 is CASRSGGAYEQFF. CDR3 sequence (DNA): TGCGCCAGCAGAAGCGGGGGGGCATATGAGCAGTTCTTC.

CDR3 region: CAISVGSSGNTIYF. Written as DNA, the CDR3 is TGTGCCATCAGTGTTGGCAGCTCTGGAAACACCATATATTTT. The rearrangement joins TRBV10-3 to TRBJ1-3, with D hard to call. The CDR3 length is 14 residues. Trimming left V 4 bases short and J 0 bases short, with 7 bases between. Germline CDR1 is ENHRY and CDR2 is SYGVKD.

The V call is TRBV7-8, the J call TRBJ2-7; maybe TRBD2 (6 bases). The CDR3 runs 13 residues. Germline CDR1 and CDR2: SGHVS and FQNEAQ. V was trimmed by 5 bases and J by 2 bases, leaving 10 bases between them. Written as DNA, the CDR3 is TGTGCCAGCAGCCGAGCTAGCGCCTACGAGCAGTACTTC. It yields the protein CASSRASAYEQYF.

V and J are TRBV19 and TRBJ2-7, with D possibly matching TRBD1 (6 bases). CDR1 LNHDA and CDR2 SQIVND come from the germline V gene (reference sequence). V dropped 7 bases and J dropped 7 bases, with 11 bases sitting between them. The CDR3 consists of 11 residues. The CDR3 bases are TGTGCCAGTACCTCAGGGGTGGAGCAGTACTTC. It specifies CASTSGVEQYF.

This chain joins TRBV6-1 and TRBJ2-7; 9 nucleotides match TRBD1. V shed 3 bases and J 3 bases; nucleotides not matched to a gene: 3. CDR1 MNHNS and CDR2 SASEGT come from the germline V gene. The CDR3 extends over 14 amino acids. The CDR3, as DNA: TGTGCCAGCAGTGAGTGGGGACAGGGCTACGAGCAGTACTTC. Protein product: CASSEWGQGYEQYF.

V gene TRBV6-5 combines with J gene TRBJ2-7, with 9 bases matching TRBD1. Germline loops: CDR1 MNHEY, CDR2 SVGAGI. V shed 6 bases and J 5 bases; nucleotides not matched to a gene: 5. This CDR3 spans 13 amino acids. The CDR3 region has the DNA TGTGCCAGCAGGGGACAGGGTCCCCACGAGCAGTACTTC. Translating gives CASRGQGPHEQYF.

The chain employs TRBV7-2 and TRBJ2-1; D is uncertain. CDR1 is SGHTA, CDR2 FQGNSA, per germline. This CDR3 is built from 11 residues. Trimming left V 5 bases short and J 8 bases short, with 7 bases between. The CDR3 bases are TGTGCCAGCAGCCCGAGATATGAGCAGTTCTTC. Residues: CASSPRYEQFF.

A note on this clone: The junction departs from the called germline gene at one end, perhaps through a read error. The chain is built from TRBV5-1 and TRBJ1-5; 9 bases agree with TRBD1. Germline CDR1 SGHRS, CDR2 YFSETQ. The CDR3 sequence is 15 residues long. The CDR3 loop reads CAGSVTGGRNQPQHF. CDR3 sequence (DNA): TGCGCCGGCAGCGTGACAGGGGGGCGCAATCAGCCCCAGCATTTT.

The genes are TRBV7-2 and TRBJ2-1; TRBD2 matches 7 bases. The CDR3 runs 14 residues. Germline CDR1 and CDR2: SGHTA and FQGNSA. Germline trimming cut 4 bases from V and 5 bases from J; bases unmatched to any gene: 5. The CDR3 sequence is CASSSLAGDNEQFF. CDR3 coding DNA: TGTGCCAGCAGCTCCCTGGCGGGGGACAATGAGCAGTTCTTC.

CDR3 DNA: TGCAGCGTTGGAGGACAGGGACGGGAGACCCAGTACTTC. Translation: CSVGGQGRETQYF. The gene calls are TRBV29-1 and TRBJ2-5, with 8 bases lining up with TRBD1. The CDR3 runs 13 residues. From germline, CDR1 is SQVTM and CDR2 ANQGSEA. Trimming at V came to 4 bases and at J to 5 bases, leaving 6 bases not matched to a gene.

The rearrangement links TRBV5-4 to TRBJ1-1, with D tentatively TRBD1 (6 bases). V was cut by 4 bases and J by 0 bases, with 13 bases left in between. Germline V lookup: CDR1 SGHNT, CDR2 YYREEE (reference sequence). The CDR3 sequence is 15 residues long. CDR3 in amino acids: CASSLRTELNTEAFF. CDR3 nucleotides: TGTGCCAGCAGCCTCCGGACAGAACTGAACACTGAAGCTTTCTTT.

The chain has TRBV15 and TRBJ2-7, with D possibly matching TRBD2 (6 bases). The CDR3 length is 15 residues. CDR1 LNHNV and CDR2 YYDKDF come from the germline V gene (reference sequence). V was clipped by 6 bases and J by 3 bases, with 18 bases between them. The chain's CDR3 is CATSPSSDRNYEQYF. The DNA for the CDR3 is TGTGCCACCAGTCCTTCTAGCGACCGAAACTACGAGCAGTACTTC. The full variable domain, rest sourced from reference TRBV15 and TRBJ2-7, is DAMVIQNPRYQVTQFGKPVTLSCSQTLNHNVMYWYQQKSSQAPKLLFHYYDKDFNNEADTPDNFQSRRPNTSFCFLDIRSPGLGDTAMYLCATSPSSDRNYEQYFGPGTRLTVT.

The rearrangement links TRBV7-2 to TRBJ2-3, with no clear D. The CDR3 runs to 11 residues. Between the trimmed V and J ends, which lost 8 bases and 5 bases, there was a span of 8 bases. The germline gives CDR1 SGHTA, CDR2 FQGNSA. In DNA, the CDR3 is TGTGCCAGCGTAACCGGAGATACGCAGTATTTT. As protein: CASVTGDTQYF. Full variable domain (remainder filled in from reference TRBV7-2 and TRBJ2-3): GAGVSQSPSNKVTEKGKDVELRCDPISGHTALYWYRQSLGQGLEFLIYFQGNSAPDKSGLPSDRFSAERTGGSVSTLTIQRTQQEDSAVYLCASVTGDTQYFGPGTRLTVL.

This chain links TRBV30 with TRBJ2-7; D may be TRBD1 (7 bases). The V end lost 2 bases, the J end lost 4 bases, and 12 bases lay between the germline ends. CDR1 and CDR2 from the germline V gene are GTSNPN and SVGIG (reference sequence). This CDR3 is built from 13 residues. The CDR3 DNA follows: TGTGCCTGGAGTCCAGGGGGGATTTACGAGCAGTACTTC. It specifies CAWSPGGIYEQYF.

A single count supports this clone. This chain connects TRBV27 to TRBJ2-7; D is unclear. The CDR3 covers 13 residues. Germline assignment: CDR1 MNHEY and CDR2 SMNVEV (reference sequence). V was clipped by 0 bases and J by 2 bases, with 5 bases between them. The DNA of the CDR3 is TGTGCCAGCAGTTTATCCCTAGCCTACGAGCAGTACTTC. Encoded protein: CASSLSLAYEQYF.

This clone has a single count. The gene calls are TRBV28 and TRBJ1-1; the D gene is possibly TRBD1 (6 bases). Deletions cut 5 bases from V and 1 base from J, with 14 bases between. Germline CDR1 reads MDHEN; CDR2 reads SYDVKM. The CDR3 is made up of 15 amino acids. The CDR3 is CASSETLGGNTEAFF. The DNA for the CDR3 is TGTGCCAGCAGTGAAACCCTAGGGGGGAACACTGAAGCTTTCTTT.

This chain uses TRBV27 with TRBJ1-2; a weak D match, TRBD1 (6 bases). Germline V gene data show CDR1 as MNHEY and CDR2 as SMNVEV (reference sequence). V shed 7 bases and J shed 6 bases, with 18 bases lying between them. The CDR3 length is 14 residues. The CDR3 spells CASKKAQGYDGYTF. DNA of the CDR3: TGTGCCAGCAAAAAAGCACAGGGTTATGATGGCTACACCTTC.

With regard to this clone: One end of the junction fails to match germline, which may point to a read error. In DNA, the CDR3 is TGTGCCAGCAGCATAACGCTAGCGGGAGGTTACCGCGAACGGAATGAGCTGTTCTTC. It translates to CASSITLAGGYRERNELFF. This chain joins TRBV7-9 and TRBJ2-1; TRBD2 matches 11 bases. This CDR3 is 19 amino acids long. The V gene's germline CDR1 is SEHNR and CDR2 FQNEAQ (reference sequence).

This clone was detected once. The chain joins TRBV6-1 to TRBJ2-5, with 9 bases that match TRBD2. Germline V CDR1 and CDR2: MNHNS, SASEGT. V shed 5 bases, J shed 5 bases, and the junction held 9 bases outside the gene matches. CDR3 length: 15 amino acids. Here the CDR3 reads CASSLDSGRSETQYF. In nucleotides, the CDR3 is TGTGCCAGCAGTCTCGATAGCGGGAGAAGTGAGACCCAGTACTTC.

The chain is built from TRBV18 and TRBJ1-3, with D uncertain. The CDR3 loop spans 15 amino acids. CDR1 is KGHSH and CDR2 is LQKENI in the germline V gene. Between the trimmed V and J ends, which lost 3 bases and 0 bases, there was a span of 9 bases. DNA of the CDR3: TGTGCCAGCTCACCGGGGAGCAGCTCTGGAAACACCATATATTTT. This sequence encodes CASSPGSSSGNTIYF. Complete variable domain (other parts from reference TRBV18 and TRBJ1-3): NAGVMQNPRHLVRRRGQEARLRCSPMKGHSHVYWYRQLPEEGLKFMVYLQKENIIDESGMPKERFSAEFPKEGPSILRIQQVVRGDSAAYFCASSPGSSSGNTIYFGEGSWLTVV.

V is TRBV7-9 and J is TRBJ1-4; TRBD1 matches 8 bases. The CDR3 is 14 residues long. The germline V gene has CDR1 SEHNR and CDR2 FQNEAQ (reference sequence). V gave up 3 bases and J gave up 11 bases; unmatched junction bases: 8. The CDR3 bases are TGTGCCAGCAGCTTCATACAGGGGGAGGTTAAACTGTTTTTT. This codes for CASSFIQGEVKLFF.

This clone was observed once. The CDR3 reads CSVGAGQFQGYTF. The CDR3 DNA follows: TGCAGCGTTGGGGCGGGCCAGTTTCAAGGCTACACCTTC. The V gene is TRBV29-1, the J gene TRBJ1-2; D gene unclear. Germline assignment: CDR1 SQVTM and CDR2 ANQGSEA. Trimming left V 4 bases short and J 8 bases short, with 17 bases between. This CDR3 has 13 residues. Together with reference TRBV29-1 and TRBJ1-2, the CDR3 gives the full variable domain: SAVISQKPSRDICQRGTSLTIQCQVDSQVTMMFWYRQQPGQSLTLIATANQGSEATYESGFVIDKFPISRPNLTFSTLTVSNMSPEDSSIYLCSVGAGQFQGYTFGSGTRLTVV.

The chain joins TRBV11-2 to TRBJ2-1; weak D call: TRBD1 (5 bases). Germline-derived CDR1 and CDR2 are SGHAT and FQNNGV. The CDR3 length is 15 residues. The germline V and J ends were trimmed by 3 bases and 4 bases, with 13 bases remaining between them. The CDR3 loop is CASSFTGLKYNEQFF. The CDR3 DNA sequence: TGTGCCAGCAGCTTCACAGGCCTGAAATACAATGAGCAGTTCTTC.